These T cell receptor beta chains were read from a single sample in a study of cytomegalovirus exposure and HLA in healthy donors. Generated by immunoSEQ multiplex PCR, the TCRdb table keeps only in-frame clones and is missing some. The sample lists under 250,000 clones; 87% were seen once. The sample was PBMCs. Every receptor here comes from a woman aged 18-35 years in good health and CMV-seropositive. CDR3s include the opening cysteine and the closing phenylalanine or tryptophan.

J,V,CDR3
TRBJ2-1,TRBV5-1,CASSSSGRSVNEQFF
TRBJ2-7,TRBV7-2,CASSLTRQGTYEQYF
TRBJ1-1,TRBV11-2,CASSLEGGEAFF
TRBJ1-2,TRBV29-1,CSVSPRSGYGYTF
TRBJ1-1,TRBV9,CASSPGTGAPEAFF
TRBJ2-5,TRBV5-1,CASSLGALQETQYF
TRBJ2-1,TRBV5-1,CASSDARGGGYEQFF
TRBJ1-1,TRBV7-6,CASSLNQNTEAFF
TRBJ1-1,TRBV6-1,CASSEASGTGDEAFF
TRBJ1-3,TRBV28,CASTPGQKIGNTIYF
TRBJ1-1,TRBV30,CAWSVAPGQRAFF
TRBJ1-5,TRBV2,CASSSEDQPQHF
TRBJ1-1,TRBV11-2,CASSSQGAMNTEAFF
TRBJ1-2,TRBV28,CASGLLARGHTF
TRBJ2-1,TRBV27,CASSPDSGTGADNEQFF
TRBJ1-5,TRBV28,CASSFQGASGQPQHF
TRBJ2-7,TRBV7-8,CASSLRGRYEQYF
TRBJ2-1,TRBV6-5,CASSPGGGPYNEQFF
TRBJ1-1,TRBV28,CASNTGTGIEAFF
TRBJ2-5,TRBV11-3,CASSLGAGSQTQYF
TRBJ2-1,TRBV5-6,CASSLEAYEQFF
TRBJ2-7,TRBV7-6,CASSLHGSRYYEQYF
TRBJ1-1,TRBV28,CASSPGRMNTEAFF
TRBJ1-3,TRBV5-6,CASSSGGIGNTIYF
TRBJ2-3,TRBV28,CASIKQFEDTQYF
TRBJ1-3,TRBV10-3,CAISQGQGNTIYF
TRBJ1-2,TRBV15,CATSFPGHGTYGYTF
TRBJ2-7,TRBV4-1,CASSQVTGTSVHEQYF
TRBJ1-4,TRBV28,CASRPDRGLTNEKLFF
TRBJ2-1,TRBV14,CASSTGLAVYNEQFF
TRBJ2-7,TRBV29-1,CSVEGQGAGEQYF
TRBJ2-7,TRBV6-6,CASSPRGQVNEQYF
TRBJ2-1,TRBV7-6,CASSLDVATTYNEQFF
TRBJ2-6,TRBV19,CASSPSGRASGANVLTF
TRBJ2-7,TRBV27,CASSLYPGGSYEQYF
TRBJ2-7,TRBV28,CASRLAGPYEQYF
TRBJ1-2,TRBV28,CASSRARVGYGYTF
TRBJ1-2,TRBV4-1,CASSHTMSQGLLYGYTF
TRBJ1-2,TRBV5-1,CASSSPSTFPKVGYTF
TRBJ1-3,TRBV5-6,CASSLRQLNTIYF
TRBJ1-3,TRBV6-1,CASTPMPNSGNTIYF
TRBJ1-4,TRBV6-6,CASSQTGPNEKLFF
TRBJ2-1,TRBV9,CASSLGLAGPTYNEQFF
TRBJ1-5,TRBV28,CASSIGTGSNQPQHF
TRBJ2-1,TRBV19,CASSSREGSYNEQFF
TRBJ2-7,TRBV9,CASSPPLASYEQYF
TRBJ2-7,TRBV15,CATSRGSGNYEQYF
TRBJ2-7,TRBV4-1,CASSHRIQEGARYEQYF
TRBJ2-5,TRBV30,CAWASSGRAWETQYF
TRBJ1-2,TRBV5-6,CASSSGRNYGYTF
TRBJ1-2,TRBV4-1,CASSQYGTVGGYTF
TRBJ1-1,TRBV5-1,CASRLQPGADTEAFF
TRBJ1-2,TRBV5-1,CASSLVVGGGRNYGYTF
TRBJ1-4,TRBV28,CASSLWAEKLFF
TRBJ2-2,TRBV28,CASYKGQLTSNTGELFF
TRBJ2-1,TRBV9,CASSVEWGGALNEQFF
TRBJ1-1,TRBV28,CASSYSGGADNSEAFF
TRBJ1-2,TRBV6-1,CASSDYRESVADGYTF
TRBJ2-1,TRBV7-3,CASSFGGLASGRGDEQFF